Detailed here is one T cell receptor (beta chain). The data were obtained in a study of blood T cell repertoires in COVID-19. Looking at the study overall: Researchers got acute and convalescent COVID-19 samples from the United States, Italy and Spain.

Per the original methods: How many nucleated cells were present was estimated from reference gene primer amplification. Some clones are missing from TCRdb's copy, which holds only in-frame ones; the method was immunoSEQ multiplex PCR. V, J and clone size derive from that table, while D and trimming were established from the DNA sequence. Among hundreds of thousands of clones listed, roughly 89% were seen once. The length of the CDR3 is 14 residues. V lost 4 bases to trimming and J lost 6 bases; unmatched junction nucleotides: 9. This chain links TRBV5-3 with TRBJ2-5, with TRBD2 matching 7 bases. TRBV5-3 is an ORF, with its function uncertain. The receptor comes from a man aged 55 to 70 who had recovered from COVID-19. The sample was peripheral blood. The CDR3 sequence is CARSRALAKKTQYF. CDR3 DNA: TGTGCCAGAAGCAGGGCACTAGCGAAAAAGACCCAGTACTTC.